This TCR beta chain is drawn from a study of CD8+ T cells in alopecia areata. Cells that came from pooled cutaneous lymph nodes were sorted using CD4, CD8alpha, NKG2D, NKG2ACE and other markers. Details on this clone: Any gene name here is a mouse gene name. Read sequence stops 4 residues before the CDR3 end, and the germline J gene provides the missing end. The same CDR3 also results from other DNA sequences found in this sample.

Germline V lookup: CDR1 NSHNY, CDR2 SYGAGN. The CDR3 extends over 14 amino acids. Losses at the gene ends were 5 bases for V and 2 bases for J; bases not matched to a gene: 1. Reverse transcription of extracted RNA yielded cDNA, which provided the sequencing template. Assay: immunoSEQ multiplex PCR; the TCRdb copy retains only in-frame clones and omits some. Altogether 200,000 to 300,000 clones were found in the sample, and no singletons occur. The J gene is TRBJ2-1, the V gene TRBV13-1, with 10 bases lining up with TRBD1. The source of this sequence is a C3H/HeJ mouse with alopecia areata. The strain's MHC: H2-k. Material: CD4+ T cells sorted from a lymph node. CDR3 region: CASSGTGDYAEQFF. The CDR3 bases that were read are TGTGCCAGCAGCGGGACAGGGGACTATGCT.